The rows below give T cell receptor beta chains drawn from one sample of a study of cytomegalovirus exposure and HLA in healthy donors. The data were produced by immunoSEQ multiplex PCR, yet TCRdb's version contains in-frame clones alone and is incomplete. The sample includes roughly 150,000 clones, approximately 81% of them seen just once. The sequenced sample consisted of PBMCs. Receptors originate from a woman younger than 30 in good health and CMV-seronegative. CDR3s include the opening cysteine and the closing phenylalanine or tryptophan. The D gene is left open where the match is weak. Part of the rows lack a size; the others show once, few, many or a class for expanded clones.

clone_size | d_call | j_call | cdr3_length | v_call | cdr3_aa | cdr3_nt
NA | NA | TRBJ1-1 | 14 | TRBV15 | CATSLIEGNTEAFF | TGTGCCACCAGCCTTATTGAGGGGAACACTGAAGCTTTCTTT
once | TRBD2 | TRBJ2-2 | 18 | TRBV28 | CASSLGLEAGEDTGELFF | TGTGCCAGCAGTTTAGGACTGGAGGCGGGAGAGGACACCGGGGAGCTGTTTTTT
NA | TRBD1 | TRBJ2-7 | 14 | TRBV7-2 | CASSLGQATYEQYF | TGTGCCAGCAGCTTGGGACAGGCTACCTACGAGCAGTACTTC
NA | NA | TRBJ1-1 | 15 | TRBV9 | CASSVAPTANTEAFF | TGTGCCAGCAGCGTAGCCCCTACTGCCAACACTGAAGCTTTCTTT
NA | NA | TRBJ1-2 | 14 | TRBV5-1 | CASRGRQAIYGYTF | TGCGCCAGCAGAGGGAGACAGGCTATTTACGGCTACACCTTC
once | TRBD2 | TRBJ2-1 | 20 | TRBV10-1 | CASSEITGTSRTLLVNEQFF | TGCGCCAGCAGTGAGATTACCGGGACTAGCAGGACCTTGCTGGTGAATGAGCAGTTCTTC
NA | NA | TRBJ2-7 | 14 | TRBV11-2 | CASSLVGTVDEQYF | TGTGCCAGCAGCTTAGTAGGCACAGTCGACGAGCAGTACTTC
NA | NA | TRBJ2-7 | 14 | TRBV6-5 | CASSYGPGAYEQYF | TGTGCCAGCAGTTACGGTCCAGGGGCCTACGAGCAGTACTTC
NA | TRBD1 | TRBJ2-7 | 16 | TRBV30 | CAWSVLPGQGAYEQYF | TGTGCCTGGAGTGTACTTCCGGGACAGGGGGCATACGAGCAGTACTTC
NA | TRBD1 | TRBJ2-2 | 15 | TRBV19 | CASSVGTGLTGELFF | TGTGCCAGTAGTGTTGGGACAGGGCTAACCGGGGAGCTGTTTTTT
NA | NA | TRBJ2-3 | 15 | TRBV5-5 | CASSWGTTPSDTQYF | TGTGCCAGCAGCTGGGGGACAACGCCCTCGGATACGCAGTATTTT
NA | TRBD1 | TRBJ2-7 | 15 | TRBV27 | CASSYPTGVPYEQYF | TGTGCCAGCAGTTATCCGACAGGGGTCCCCTACGAGCAGTACTTC
NA | TRBD2 | TRBJ2-3 | 17 | TRBV4-3 | CASSQESGTTTTYTQYF | TGCGCCAGCAGCCAAGAAAGCGGGACTACCACGACCTATACGCAGTATTTT
NA | TRBD1 | TRBJ1-2 | 15 | TRBV7-2 | CASSISGTGTNGYTF | TGTGCCAGCAGCATATCCGGGACAGGGACCAACGGCTACACCTTC
NA | NA | TRBJ1-1 | 13 | TRBV7-3 | CASSLSRGTEAFF | TGTGCCAGCAGCTTAAGCAGGGGTACTGAAGCTTTCTTT
NA | TRBD1 | TRBJ1-1 | 15 | TRBV28 | CASSPDRVGNTEAFF | TGTGCCAGCAGCCCTGACAGGGTTGGGAACACTGAAGCTTTCTTT
NA | NA | TRBJ1-6 | 12 | TRBV28 | CASTGSNSPLHF | TGTGCCAGCACAGGGTCCAATTCACCCCTCCACTTT
NA | TRBD1 | TRBJ2-1 | 17 | TRBV5-4 | CASSPGGQGGSYNEQFF | TGTGCCAGCAGCCCGGGGGGACAGGGTGGCTCCTACAATGAGCAGTTCTTC
NA | TRBD1 | TRBJ2-7 | 15 | TRBV28 | CASSARDRGLYEQYF | TGTGCCAGCAGTGCCCGGGACAGGGGGCTCTACGAGCAGTACTTC
few | TRBD1 | TRBJ1-4 | 15 | TRBV4-3 | CASSQDNRGLEKLFF | TGCGCCAGCAGCCAAGATAACAGGGGGCTTGAAAAACTGTTTTTT
few | NA | TRBJ2-7 | 14 | TRBV27 | CASSSDTSVYEQYF | TGTGCCAGCAGTTCGGACACCTCAGTCTACGAGCAGTACTTC
few | NA | TRBJ2-7 | 14 | TRBV29-1 | CSVEFPGVGYEQYF | TGCAGCGTTGAATTCCCAGGGGTAGGGTACGAGCAGTACTTC
NA | NA | TRBJ2-5 | 15 | TRBV25-1 | CASSELGGRGETQYF | TGTGCCAGCAGTGAATTAGGGGGCCGGGGGGAGACCCAGTACTTC
once | NA | TRBJ2-3 | 15 | TRBV15 | CATSRELGSTDTQYF | TGTGCCACCAGCAGAGAACTAGGAAGCACAGATACGCAGTATTTT
NA | NA | TRBJ2-1 | 14 | TRBV4-1 | CASSHPTGNNEQFF | TGCGCCAGCAGCCACCCGACAGGCAACAATGAGCAGTTCTTC
NA | NA | TRBJ1-2 | 16 | TRBV15 | CATSRDPRATNYGYTF | TGTGCCACCAGCAGAGATCCCAGGGCGACCAACTATGGCTACACCTTC
NA | TRBD2 | TRBJ2-3 | 13 | TRBV29-1 | CSLRGALTDTQYF | TGCAGCCTGCGGGGGGCCCTCACAGATACGCAGTATTTT
once | NA | TRBJ2-7 | 11 | TRBV5-5 | CASSLPYEQYF | TGTGCCAGCAGCCTCCCCTACGAGCAGTACTTC
NA | TRBD1 | TRBJ1-4 | 14 | TRBV18 | CASSPGTGGEKLFF | TGTGCCAGCTCACCAGGGACAGGGGGTGAAAAACTGTTTTTT
NA | NA | TRBJ1-2 | 14 | TRBV7-2 | CASSLARGSYGYTF | TGTGCCAGCAGCTTAGCAAGGGGAAGCTATGGCTACACCTTC
few | NA | TRBJ2-4 | 17 | TRBV6-1 | CASSGIEGRRARNIQYF | TGTGCCAGCAGTGGTATCGAGGGCCGGCGAGCGAGAAACATTCAGTACTTC
NA | NA | TRBJ2-3 | 14 | TRBV9 | CASSLRFFTDTQYF | TGTGCCAGCAGCCTACGCTTCTTCACAGATACGCAGTATTTT
NA | NA | TRBJ2-7 | 13 | TRBV7-2 | CASSSDISYEQYF | TGTGCCAGCAGCTCCGACATCTCCTACGAGCAGTACTTC
NA | NA | TRBJ2-3 | 17 | TRBV6-1 | CASSDRGWRGFTDTQYF | TGTGCCAGCAGTGACCGCGGCTGGAGGGGATTCACAGATACGCAGTATTTT
NA | NA | TRBJ2-3 | 13 | TRBV11-3 | CASSPGGTDTQYF | TGTGCCAGCAGCCCCGGCGGGACAGATACGCAGTATTTT
NA | NA | TRBJ2-1 | 14 | TRBV4-3 | CASSQAPTVNEQFF | TGCGCCAGCAGCCAAGCCCCGACAGTGAATGAGCAGTTCTTC
NA | NA | TRBJ2-5 | 15 | TRBV5-1 | CASNRTTWQGSTQYF | TGCGCCAGCAACAGAACTACATGGCAGGGGAGCACCCAGTACTTC
NA | NA | TRBJ2-7 | 14 | TRBV2 | CASKADSSTSQQYF | TGTGCCAGCAAGGCGGACAGTAGTACGTCCCAGCAGTACTTC
NA | TRBD1 | TRBJ2-7 | 13 | TRBV19 | CASSRGQTYEQYF | TGTGCCAGTAGTAGGGGACAGACCTACGAGCAGTACTTC
NA | NA | TRBJ1-2 | 11 | TRBV28 | CAAGFNYGYTF | TGTGCCGCGGGATTTAACTATGGCTACACCTTC
NA | TRBD1 | TRBJ2-5 | 16 | TRBV5-1 | CASSAGDRESQETQYF | TGCGCCAGCAGCGCCGGGGACAGGGAGTCGCAAGAGACCCAGTACTTC
NA | NA | TRBJ1-2 | 17 | TRBV19 | CASRPGADTGGNYGYTF | TGTGCCAGTAGGCCTGGGGCAGATACCGGAGGGAACTATGGCTACACCTTC
NA | TRBD1 | TRBJ2-3 | 15 | TRBV6-1 | CASSDYRGPMDTQYF | TGTGCCAGCAGTGATTACAGGGGGCCAATGGATACGCAGTATTTT
NA | NA | TRBJ1-2 | 16 | TRBV5-8 | CASSLVPGHYDYGYTF | TGTGCCAGCAGCTTGGTTCCAGGGCATTACGACTATGGCTACACCTTC
NA | NA | TRBJ1-5 | 14 | TRBV23-1 | CASRNRQAPQPQHF | TGCGCCAGCCGGAACCGACAGGCTCCCCAGCCCCAGCATTTT
NA | NA | TRBJ2-2 | 11 | TRBV30 | CAWSLTGELFF | TGTGCCTGGAGTCTGACCGGGGAGCTGTTTTTT
NA | NA | TRBJ1-3 | 17 | TRBV7-9 | CASRSTQDSRSGNTIYF | TGTGCCAGCAGGAGCACCCAGGATTCCCGCTCTGGAAACACCATATATTTT
NA | NA | TRBJ2-7 | 12 | TRBV7-2 | CASSRSAYEQYF | TGTGCCAGCAGCAGATCGGCCTACGAGCAGTACTTC
NA | TRBD2 | TRBJ2-1 | 15 | TRBV5-4 | CASSLAGGPGNEQFF | TGTGCCAGCAGCCTAGCGGGGGGGCCGGGGAATGAGCAGTTCTTC
NA | NA | TRBJ1-2 | 13 | TRBV6-6 | CASTGFQSHGYTF | TGTGCCAGCACGGGATTCCAAAGTCATGGCTACACCTTC
NA | TRBD1 | TRBJ2-3 | 15 | TRBV9 | CASTFIGQATDTQYF | TGTGCCAGCACCTTTATCGGACAGGCCACAGATACGCAGTATTTT
NA | NA | TRBJ2-7 | 14 | TRBV7-9 | CASSSTSSPGEQYF | TGTGCCAGCAGCTCTACTAGCTCCCCAGGAGAGCAGTACTTC
NA | NA | TRBJ1-4 | 15 | TRBV5-4 | CASSLGRATNEKLFF | TGTGCCAGCAGCTTGGGCAGGGCCACTAATGAAAAACTGTTTTTT
NA | TRBD1 | TRBJ2-7 | 14 | TRBV10-2 | CASSEPGQSYEQYF | TGCGCCAGCAGTGAGCCGGGACAGAGCTACGAGCAGTACTTC
NA | TRBD1 | TRBJ2-5 | 15 | TRBV5-1 | CASSGDRAGKETQYF | TGCGCCAGCAGCGGGGACAGGGCGGGAAAAGAGACCCAGTACTTC
NA | TRBD2 | TRBJ2-3 | 15 | TRBV14 | CASSQLAGGADTQYF | TGTGCCAGCAGCCAACTGGCGGGAGGGGCGGATACGCAGTATTTT
NA | NA | TRBJ2-7 | 14 | TRBV2 | CASSVEQVRAEQYF | TGTGCCAGCAGTGTTGAACAGGTTCGGGCCGAGCAGTACTTC